This TCR beta chain was identified in a study of blood T cell repertoires in COVID-19. The CDR3 length is 16 residues. Sequenced by immunoSEQ multiplex PCR; TCRdb stores in-frame clones only, minus some. The sample shows fewer than 250,000 clones, roughly four fifths of them seen only once. The sample comprised peripheral blood. The chain employs TRBV21-1 and TRBJ2-7; TRBD1, as called in the table, went unchecked against the DNA. TRBV21-1 is listed as a pseudogene. This sequence was found in a woman in her thirties or forties with acute or convalescent COVID-19. The CDR3 loop is CASSLRGQIISYEQYF. As DNA, the CDR3 is TGTGCCAGCAGCCTGAGGGGACAGATCATCTCCTACGAGCAGTACTTC.